The 29 T cell receptor beta chains listed next were all sequenced from one sample in a study of control samples from healthy donors and cancer patients. Assay used: immunoSEQ multiplex PCR; TCRdb lists only in-frame clones, some missing. The repertoire includes about 410,000 clones, 75% to 95% of them detected once, and more than 6% sits in the top ten. The sequenced material came from PBMCs. These receptors were collected from a man aged 40-50 years with head and neck cancer.

The rearrangement joins TRBV5-4 to TRBJ2-7; TRBD2 is a possible D gene (6 bases). CDR3 length equals 14 residues. Trimming removed 2 bases at V and 5 bases at J, with 14 bases between. Germline V lookup: CDR1 SGHNT, CDR2 YYREEE (reference sequence). DNA of the CDR3: TGTGCCAGCAGCTTCCCCGGGGGTCCTGACGAGCAGTACTTC. It specifies CASSFPGGPDEQYF.

The chain joins TRBV5-4 to TRBJ2-2, with D perhaps TRBD1 (6 bases). Trimming cost V 0 bases and J 5 bases, with 17 bases left between them. CDR1 is SGHNT and CDR2 is YYREEE in the germline V gene (reference sequence). CDR3 length equals 17 residues. DNA for the CDR3: TGTGCCAGCAGCTTGGGGCAGGGGAATGTCGCGACCGGGGAGCTGTTTTTT. As protein: CASSLGQGNVATGELFF. The full variable domain, with the rest looked up from reference TRBV5-4 and TRBJ2-2, is ETGVTQSPTHLIKTRGQQVTLRCSSQSGHNTVSWYQQALGQGPQFIFQYYREEENGRGNFPPRFSGLQFPNYSSELNVNALELDDSALYLCASSLGQGNVATGELFFGEGSRLTVL.

The chain recombines TRBV3-1 (or the pseudogene TRBV3-2) with TRBJ2-2; tentative D call: TRBD1 (5 bases). The CDR3 is 15 residues long. The V and J ends lost 3 bases and 2 bases respectively, with 10 bases between them. Germline lookup yields CDR1 LGHDT and CDR2 YNNKEL (reference sequence). The CDR3: CASSQGRVNTGELFF. The CDR3 DNA is TGTGCCAGCAGCCAGGGCAGGGTCAACACCGGGGAGCTGTTTTTT.

The chain uses TRBV19 and TRBJ1-1; D may be TRBD1 (5 bases). CDR3 size: 14 residues. Between the trimmed V and J ends, which lost 7 bases and 1 base, there was a span of 13 bases. Germline CDR1 LNHDA, CDR2 SQIVND (reference sequence). DNA of the CDR3: TGTGCCAGTACTCCGGGGCAGGAGAACACTGAAGCTTTCTTT. Translated: CASTPGQENTEAFF.

This sequence joins TRBV6-5 and TRBJ1-1, with TRBD1 as a possible D gene (5 bases). V lost 1 base and J lost 0, with 9 bases in between. The germline V gene encodes CDR1 MNHEY and CDR2 SVGAGI. The CDR3 is 15 amino acids. The chain's CDR3 is CASSYYSGMNTEAFF. The CDR3 region has the DNA TGTGCCAGCAGTTACTATTCAGGGATGAACACTGAAGCTTTCTTT.

The chain uses TRBV7-9 and TRBJ1-2, with 7 nucleotides matching TRBD1. This CDR3 comprises 14 residues. Trimming took 5 bases from V and 2 from J; bases not matched to a gene: 5. Germline CDR1 and CDR2: SEHNR and FQNEAQ (reference sequence). CDR3 region: CASSRGDRNYGYTF. The CDR3 DNA follows: TGTGCCAGCAGCCGGGGGGACAGAAACTATGGCTACACCTTC.

This rearrangement joins TRBV15 to TRBJ2-7; maybe TRBD1 (5 bases). The length of the CDR3 is 14 residues. Per the germline V gene, CDR1 is LNHNV and CDR2 is YYDKDF (reference sequence). Trimming pared 3 bases from V and 5 bases from J, leaving 14 bases between. The CDR3, as DNA: TGTGCCACCAGCAGGGGAAGGGGTCTACACGAGCAGTACTTC. It translates to CATSRGRGLHEQYF.

This chain connects TRBV12-5 to TRBJ2-7, with D unclear. This CDR3 is built from 14 residues. CDR1 is LGHNT, CDR2 FRNRAP, per germline. Between the trimmed V and J ends, which lost 2 bases and 1 base, there was a span of 9 bases. The CDR3 DNA reads as TGTGCTAGTGGTTTGAGCGATGGATCCTACGAGCAGTACTTC. It codes for CASGLSDGSYEQYF.

This clone was counted a few times. V gene TRBV27 combines with J gene TRBJ1-1, with D tentatively TRBD1 (5 bases). The ends were cut back, 3 bases at V and 8 bases at J, with 13 bases in the middle. CDR1 and CDR2 (germline): MNHEY, SMNVEV (reference sequence). The CDR3 runs 13 residues. The CDR3 region is CASSFNQGLEAFF. CDR3 nucleotides: TGTGCCAGCAGTTTCAACCAGGGCTTGGAAGCTTTCTTT.

The chain uses TRBV27 and TRBJ2-1; tentative D call: TRBD2 (5 bases). This CDR3 is built from 11 residues. CDR1 and CDR2 from the germline V gene are MNHEY and SMNVEV (reference sequence). CDR3 protein: CTSLSSNEQFF. In nucleotides, the CDR3 is TGTACTAGTTTATCCAGCAATGAGCAGTTCTTC.

V and J are TRBV7-3 and TRBJ2-3; 7 nucleotides agree with TRBD1. The CDR3 runs to 19 residues. Looked up from germline, CDR1 is SGHTA and CDR2 is FQGTGA. Trimming cost V 3 bases and J 0 bases; bases outside gene matches: 15. The CDR3 region is CASSFFDRDPPSSTDTQYF. CDR3 sequence (DNA): TGTGCCAGCAGCTTTTTCGACAGGGACCCCCCTTCTAGCACAGATACGCAGTATTTT.

The chain uses TRBV11-2 and TRBJ2-7; D may be TRBD1 (5 bases). The length of the CDR3 is 14 residues. V gave up 3 bases and J gave up 3 bases, with 12 bases separating them. Germline CDR1 reads SGHAT; CDR2 reads FQNNGV. The CDR3 reads CASSFFSRGYEQYF. CDR3 DNA: TGTGCCAGCAGCTTTTTCTCAAGGGGCTACGAGCAGTACTTC.

This rearrangement joins TRBV19 to TRBJ1-3; 7 positions match TRBD1. The CDR3 spans 15 residues. Germline-derived CDR1 and CDR2 are LNHDA and SQIVND (reference sequence). Trimming at V came to 10 bases and at J to 3 bases, leaving 12 bases not matched to a gene. CDR3 coding DNA: TGTGCCACCCAGGGGGACTTTCACCTTGGAAACACCATATATTTT. Amino acids: CATQGDFHLGNTIYF.

The chain couples TRBV18 to TRBJ2-1, with TRBD2 matching over 9 bases. This CDR3 has 15 amino acids. J lost 8 bases, V lost 3 bases, and 8 bases had no gene match. Germline V gives CDR1 KGHSH, CDR2 LQKENI. The CDR3 reads CASSPAVAGEHEQFF. CDR3 in DNA: TGTGCCAGCTCACCTGCGGTAGCGGGAGAACATGAGCAGTTCTTC. The full variable domain, its missing parts supplied by reference TRBV18 and TRBJ2-1, is NAGVMQNPRHLVRRRGQEARLRCSPMKGHSHVYWYRQLPEEGLKFMVYLQKENIIDESGMPKERFSAEFPKEGPSILRIQQVVRGDSAAYFCASSPAVAGEHEQFFGPGTRLTVL.

The chain combines TRBV7-8 with TRBJ2-1, with no clear D. V was trimmed by 2 bases and J by 4 bases, leaving 12 bases between them. Per the germline V gene, CDR1 is SGHVS and CDR2 is FQNEAQ. This CDR3 contains 15 residues. CDR3 loop: CASSLPGLGYNEQFF. The CDR3 DNA follows: TGTGCCAGCAGCTTACCGGGCTTGGGGTACAATGAGCAGTTCTTC.

This sequence joins TRBV28 and TRBJ2-6, with 7 bases fitting TRBD1. CDR1 and CDR2 (germline): MDHEN, SYDVKM. V lost 9 bases to trimming and J lost 1 base; unmatched junction nucleotides: 12. This CDR3 region has 17 residues. CDR3 residues: CASRPGQRSSGANVLTF. In nucleotides, the CDR3 is TGTGCCAGTCGTCCGGGACAGCGGTCTTCTGGGGCCAACGTCCTGACTTTC. Drawing the rest from reference TRBV28 and TRBJ2-6, the complete variable domain is DVKVTQSSRYLVKRTGEKVFLECVQDMDHENMFWYRQDPGLGLRLIYFSYDVKMKEKGDIPEGYSVSREKKERFSLILESASTNQTSMYLCASRPGQRSSGANVLTFGAGSRLTVL.

Only one count was recorded for this clone. The J gene is TRBJ1-5, the V gene TRBV6-5, with D unresolved. The germline V gene has CDR1 MNHEY and CDR2 SVGAGI. Trimming removed 5 bases at V and 8 bases at J, with 19 bases between. CDR3 length: 15 amino acids. CDR3 loop: CASSPLSPGREPQHF. The CDR3 nucleotides read TGTGCCAGCAGTCCCTTAAGCCCAGGACGGGAGCCCCAGCATTTT.

This chain connects TRBV29-1 to TRBJ2-7, with TRBD2 matching over 10 bases. V gave up 6 bases and J gave up 7 bases; unmatched junction bases: 12. The V gene's germline CDR1 is SQVTM and CDR2 ANQGSEA. The CDR3 consists of 14 residues. As DNA, the CDR3 is TGCAGCGTCCGAATAGGGCTAGCGGGGGTGGAGCAGTACTTC. Amino acids: CSVRIGLAGVEQYF.

The chain employs TRBV30 and TRBJ2-7; the match to TRBD1 covers 7 bases. CDR1 GTSNPN and CDR2 SVGIG come from the germline V gene (reference sequence). Trimming at V came to 4 bases and at J to 2 bases, leaving 8 bases not matched to a gene. This CDR3 contains 14 residues. The CDR3 DNA reads as TGTGCCTGGAAATTCGGACAGGAGACCTACGAGCAGTACTTC. Its translation: CAWKFGQETYEQYF.

This clone is medium-sized within its sample. This chain joins TRBV5-5 and TRBJ1-5; D might be TRBD1 (6 bases). This CDR3 is built from 16 residues. V was pared by 2 bases and J by 3 bases, with 15 bases between. Germline loops: CDR1 SGHKS, CDR2 YYEKEE (reference sequence). The CDR3 reads CASSFWGAGDNQPQHF. The CDR3 DNA is TGTGCCAGCAGCTTTTGGGGGGCTGGAGACAATCAGCCCCAGCATTTT.

The chain joins TRBV7-2 to TRBJ2-7; 10 nucleotides line up with TRBD2. Germline V gives CDR1 SGHTA, CDR2 FQGNSA. Trimming at V came to 5 bases and at J to 4 bases, leaving 8 bases not matched to a gene. The CDR3 runs to 15 residues. The CDR3 sequence: CASSTQRTSGYEQYF. DNA of the CDR3: TGTGCCAGCAGCACCCAGCGGACTAGCGGTTACGAGCAGTACTTC.

The chain uses TRBV10-1 and TRBJ2-6; TRBD2 might be the D (5 bases). V lost 5 bases to trimming and J lost 0 bases, with 5 bases between them. CDR3 size: 14 residues. CDR1 is WNHNN and CDR2 is SYGVQD in the germline V gene (reference sequence). CDR3 DNA: TGCGCCAGCAGTCGGGGCTCTGGGGCCAACGTCCTGACTTTC. The encoded protein is CASSRGSGANVLTF.

This chain links TRBV28 with TRBJ2-7; 11 nucleotides align to TRBD1. Germline CDR1 is MDHEN and CDR2 is SYDVKM. The CDR3 is 14 amino acids. Trimming took 7 bases from V and 3 from J; bases not matched to a gene: 5. The CDR3 reads CASTPGTGGYEQYF. CDR3 sequence (DNA): TGTGCCAGCACCCCCGGGACAGGGGGCTACGAGCAGTACTTC. The full variable domain, completed using reference TRBV28 and TRBJ2-7, is DVKVTQSSRYLVKRTGEKVFLECVQDMDHENMFWYRQDPGLGLRLIYFSYDVKMKEKGDIPEGYSVSREKKERFSLILESASTNQTSMYLCASTPGTGGYEQYFGPGTRLTVT.

The genes are TRBV6-1 and TRBJ1-2; possibly TRBD1 for D (6 bases). The germline V and J ends were trimmed by 3 bases and 6 bases, with 11 bases remaining between them. This CDR3 has 13 amino acids. Per the germline V gene, CDR1 is MNHNS and CDR2 is SASEGT. The CDR3 coding sequence is TGTGCCAGCAGTGAGGGCAGGGGAGATGGCTACACCTTC. This codes for CASSEGRGDGYTF.

V is TRBV5-1 and J is TRBJ1-5; TRBD1 agrees at 7 bases. CDR3 length: 14 residues. Germline trimming cut 4 bases from V and 6 bases from J; bases unmatched to any gene: 7. Germline CDR1 and CDR2: SGHRS and YFSETQ. CDR3 in DNA: TGCGCCAGCAGCACAAACCCAGGGGGTCAGCCCCAGCATTTT. Residues: CASSTNPGGQPQHF.

The chain joins TRBV24-1 to TRBJ2-3; a possible D gene is TRBD2 (5 bases). The CDR3 contains 13 residues. Germline assignment: CDR1 KGHDR and CDR2 SFDVKD. Trimming pared 9 bases from V and 0 bases from J, leaving 9 bases between. CDR3: CATARGSTDTQYF. DNA of the CDR3: TGTGCCACCGCCCGCGGGAGCACAGATACGCAGTATTTT.

The gene calls are TRBV12-5 and TRBJ2-7; the D gene is possibly TRBD1 (7 bases). The germline V gene encodes CDR1 LGHNT and CDR2 FRNRAP. This CDR3 is 12 amino acids long. The CDR3 region is CGGDSSNYEQYF. CDR3 in DNA: TGTGGGGGGGACAGCTCTAACTACGAGCAGTACTTC.

This clone has a handful of counts. The V and J genes are TRBV11-2 and TRBJ1-5, with TRBD1 matching over 10 bases. With 0 bases clipped from V and 5 bases from J, the junction kept 7 bases outside the gene matches. Germline CDR1 is SGHAT and CDR2 is FQNNGV. The CDR3 is made up of 17 amino acids. The CDR3 DNA follows: TGTGCCAGCAGCTTAGATCCGGGACAGGGGTCAGATCAGCCCCAGCATTTT. Protein sequence: CASSLDPGQGSDQPQHF. The whole variable domain, filled in from reference TRBV11-2 and TRBJ1-5, reads EAGVAQSPRYKIIEKRQSVAFWCNPISGHATLYWYQQILGQGPKLLIQFQNNGVVDDSQLPKDRFSAERLKGVDSTLKIQPAKLEDSAVYLCASSLDPGQGSDQPQHFGDGTRLSIL.

This chain connects TRBV7-2 to TRBJ1-6; D possibly corresponds to TRBD1 (5 bases). Germline V CDR1 and CDR2: SGHTA, FQGNSA. V shed 5 bases and J shed 6 bases, with 14 bases lying between them. The length of the CDR3 is 15 residues. CDR3 residues: CASSARDGFNSPLHF. The CDR3 DNA sequence: TGTGCCAGCAGCGCCCGGGACGGATTTAATTCACCCCTCCACTTT.